This T cell receptor (beta chain) was observed in a study of T cell responses to AZD1222 COVID-19 vaccine. The ends were cut back, 6 bases at V and 1 base at J, with 12 bases in the middle. Germline V gene sequence: CDR1 MNHEY, CDR2 SMNVEV (reference sequence). The CDR3 is made up of 14 amino acids. The assay was immunoSEQ multiplex PCR, and TCRdb's table has in-frame clones only and misses some. The table lists roughly 200,000 clones, roughly nine tenths of them singletons, with 1.7% in the top ten. For this clone: Its antigen is still unknown.

Researchers grouped second doses given at about 4 or about 12 weeks into one pool. Whole-study results and caveats: Close to half of spike-specific TCRs reportedly recognize unmutated variant regions. Repertoire sampling was restricted to post-peak T cell response timepoints. Donors skewed white British and female; clonal diversity was possibly underestimated.

The TCR comes from an adult who received the AZD1222 COVID-19 vaccine. The specimen comprised peripheral blood, sampled 28 days after the second AZD1222 dose. The chain combines TRBV27 with TRBJ1-1, with D unclear. This CDR3 reads CASRSPLRNTEAFF. CDR3 sequence (DNA): TGTGCCAGCAGGAGCCCTCTTAGGAACACTGAAGCTTTCTTT.